A selection of T cell receptor beta chains follows, all from one sample in a study of blood T cell repertoires in COVID-19. Clones were sequenced by immunoSEQ multiplex PCR, and TCRdb holds only the in-frame ones, with some missing. The data contain 300,000 to 400,000 clones, more than 70% of them singletons. The specimen was peripheral blood. These receptors originate from a woman aged 55-70 years with COVID-19, enrolled during active disease. The CDR3 runs from the conserved cysteine through the conserved F or W. Each record gives: CDR3 protein, CDR3 DNA, clone size, V gene, D gene, J gene. A D gene is named only where the DNA matches it firmly. The size of a clone is reported for some rows only, either as once, few or many, or as a class for expanded clones.

CDR3aa: CASSRGWGNQPQHF
CDR3nt: TGTGCCAGCAGTAGGGGATGGGGCAATCAGCCCCAGCATTTT
abundance: -
v_gene: TRBV28
d_gene: -
j_gene: TRBJ1-5

CDR3aa: CASQTGKSGYTF
CDR3nt: TGTGCCAGCCAGACAGGGAAGAGTGGCTACACCTTC
abundance: -
v_gene: TRBV6-5
d_gene: TRBD1
j_gene: TRBJ1-2

CDR3aa: CASSANSGQLSYEQYF
CDR3nt: TGTGCCAGCAGCGCTAATTCGGGACAACTATCCTACGAGCAGTACTTC
abundance: -
v_gene: TRBV5-6
d_gene: -
j_gene: TRBJ2-7

CDR3aa: CASSDGAGATGELFF
CDR3nt: TGTGCCAGCAGTGACGGGGCAGGGGCCACCGGGGAGCTGTTTTTT
abundance: -
v_gene: TRBV2
d_gene: -
j_gene: TRBJ2-2

CDR3aa: CASSWGQANTEAFF
CDR3nt: TGCGCCAGCAGCTGGGGGCAGGCGAACACTGAAGCTTTCTTT
abundance: -
v_gene: TRBV5-1
d_gene: -
j_gene: TRBJ1-1

CDR3aa: CASSNTGNTEAFF
CDR3nt: TGTGCCAGCAGCAACACAGGGAACACTGAAGCTTTCTTT
abundance: -
v_gene: TRBV5-5
d_gene: -
j_gene: TRBJ1-1

CDR3aa: CASSVAGGANSGELFF
CDR3nt: TGTGCCAGCAGCGTAGCCGGGGGGGCCAATTCCGGGGAGCTGTTTTTT
abundance: -
v_gene: TRBV9
d_gene: TRBD2
j_gene: TRBJ2-2

CDR3aa: CASSDQAGGHYEQYF
CDR3nt: TGTGCCAGCAGTGACCAAGCGGGGGGCCACTACGAGCAGTACTTC
abundance: -
v_gene: TRBV6-1
d_gene: TRBD2
j_gene: TRBJ2-7

CDR3aa: CATSPRYNQPQHF
CDR3nt: TGTGCCACATCTCCCAGGTACAATCAGCCCCAGCATTTT
abundance: -
v_gene: TRBV19
d_gene: -
j_gene: TRBJ1-5

CDR3aa: CASSEQGNEQFF
CDR3nt: TGTGCCAGCAGTGAACAGGGAAATGAGCAGTTCTTC
abundance: -
v_gene: TRBV6-1
d_gene: -
j_gene: TRBJ2-1

CDR3aa: CATSREKNQPQHF
CDR3nt: TGTGCCACCAGCAGGGAGAAGAATCAGCCCCAGCATTTT
abundance: -
v_gene: TRBV15
d_gene: -
j_gene: TRBJ1-5

CDR3aa: CASSHDSSSYNEQFF
CDR3nt: TGTGCCAGCAGCCACGACAGTAGCTCCTACAATGAGCAGTTCTTC
abundance: once
v_gene: TRBV7-3
d_gene: -
j_gene: TRBJ2-1

CDR3aa: CASRTGGADYGYTF
CDR3nt: TGTGCCAGCAGAACCGGCGGGGCAGACTATGGCTACACCTTC
abundance: -
v_gene: TRBV6-5
d_gene: -
j_gene: TRBJ1-2

CDR3aa: CASSDDRDAFYGYTF
CDR3nt: TGTGCCAGCAGTGACGACAGGGATGCCTTTTATGGCTACACCTTC
abundance: -
v_gene: TRBV6-1
d_gene: TRBD1
j_gene: TRBJ1-2

CDR3aa: CASSYSMDRGQAQHF
CDR3nt: TGTGCCAGCAGTTACTCGATGGACAGGGGGCAGGCCCAGCATTTT
abundance: -
v_gene: TRBV6-5
d_gene: TRBD1
j_gene: TRBJ1-5

CDR3aa: CASRVRVWDTDTEAFF
CDR3nt: TGTGCCAGTAGGGTTCGAGTTTGGGACACGGACACTGAAGCTTTCTTT
abundance: -
v_gene: TRBV19
d_gene: -
j_gene: TRBJ1-1

CDR3aa: CASSFPGQVNTEAFF
CDR3nt: TGTGCCAGCAGCTTCCCGGGACAGGTGAACACTGAAGCTTTCTTT
abundance: -
v_gene: TRBV5-6
d_gene: TRBD1
j_gene: TRBJ1-1

CDR3aa: CASSPRNVEPSGNTIYF
CDR3nt: TGTGCCAGCTCCCCCAGGAACGTTGAACCCTCTGGAAACACCATATATTTT
abundance: -
v_gene: TRBV18
d_gene: -
j_gene: TRBJ1-3

CDR3aa: CASSQDLVKLPGQHTGELFF
CDR3nt: TGTGCCAGCAGCCAAGATCTTGTAAAGCTACCGGGACAGCACACCGGGGAGCTGTTTTTT
abundance: -
v_gene: TRBV3-1/TRBV3-2
d_gene: TRBD1
j_gene: TRBJ2-2

CDR3aa: CASFSGPSTDTQYF
CDR3nt: TGCGCCAGCTTTAGCGGCCCTAGCACAGATACGCAGTATTTT
abundance: -
v_gene: TRBV5-1
d_gene: -
j_gene: TRBJ2-3

CDR3aa: CASTDMNTEAFF
CDR3nt: TGTGCCAGCACTGACATGAACACTGAAGCTTTCTTT
abundance: -
v_gene: TRBV28
d_gene: -
j_gene: TRBJ1-1

CDR3aa: CASSSRPLRQSAHTDTQYF
CDR3nt: TGTGCCAGCAGCTCAAGACCTCTCAGACAATCCGCCCACACAGATACGCAGTATTTT
abundance: -
v_gene: TRBV7-2
d_gene: -
j_gene: TRBJ2-3

CDR3aa: CASGPGGETQYF
CDR3nt: TGTGCCAGCGGGCCGGGGGGAGAGACCCAGTACTTC
abundance: once
v_gene: TRBV11-2
d_gene: TRBD2
j_gene: TRBJ2-5

CDR3aa: CASSSPNRARSGYTF
CDR3nt: TGTGCCAGTAGTAGCCCTAACAGGGCCCGGAGCGGCTACACCTTC
abundance: -
v_gene: TRBV19
d_gene: -
j_gene: TRBJ1-2

CDR3aa: CASSQTGGPSGNTIYF
CDR3nt: TGTGCCAGCAGCCAGACAGGGGGACCCTCTGGAAACACCATATATTTT
abundance: few
v_gene: TRBV14
d_gene: TRBD1
j_gene: TRBJ1-3

CDR3aa: CASSQGTNQETQYF
CDR3nt: TGCGCCAGCAGCCAAGGGACAAACCAAGAGACCCAGTACTTC
abundance: -
v_gene: TRBV5-1
d_gene: -
j_gene: TRBJ2-5

CDR3aa: CASSSNFSPSHRGDGYTF
CDR3nt: TGTGCCAGCAGCTCCAACTTTTCCCCCAGTCACAGGGGGGATGGCTACACCTTC
abundance: -
v_gene: TRBV7-9
d_gene: TRBD1
j_gene: TRBJ1-2

CDR3aa: CASSLSGTWNQPQHF
CDR3nt: TGTGCCAGCAGCTTATCGGGGACTTGGAATCAGCCCCAGCATTTT
abundance: -
v_gene: TRBV11-2
d_gene: -
j_gene: TRBJ1-5

CDR3aa: CASRPDKRGTEAFF
CDR3nt: TGTGCCAGCAGACCCGATAAAAGGGGTACTGAAGCTTTCTTT
abundance: -
v_gene: TRBV6-5
d_gene: -
j_gene: TRBJ1-1

CDR3aa: CAWSGGGEQFF
CDR3nt: TGTGCCTGGAGTGGGGGGGGTGAGCAGTTCTTC
abundance: -
v_gene: TRBV30
d_gene: TRBD2
j_gene: TRBJ2-1

CDR3aa: CASSLGREGVGNQPQHF
CDR3nt: TGTGCCAGCAGCTTGGGGCGAGAAGGGGTGGGCAATCAGCCCCAGCATTTT
abundance: -
v_gene: TRBV7-9
d_gene: -
j_gene: TRBJ1-5

CDR3aa: CATRWGDSTDTQYF
CDR3nt: TGTGCCACCAGATGGGGGGACAGCACAGATACGCAGTATTTT
abundance: -
v_gene: TRBV19
d_gene: -
j_gene: TRBJ2-3

CDR3aa: CASSTTGELHQPQHF
CDR3nt: TGTGCCAGCAGCACTACAGGGGAGCTTCATCAGCCCCAGCATTTT
abundance: -
v_gene: TRBV9
d_gene: TRBD1
j_gene: TRBJ1-5

CDR3aa: CASSVGRGDQPQHF
CDR3nt: TGTGCCAGCAGCGTAGGAAGGGGCGATCAGCCCCAGCATTTT
abundance: -
v_gene: TRBV9
d_gene: -
j_gene: TRBJ1-5

CDR3aa: CASSYSRSGGNRELFF
CDR3nt: TGTGCCAGCAGTTACTCGAGGTCAGGAGGTAATCGGGAGCTGTTTTTT
abundance: -
v_gene: TRBV6-2/TRBV6-3
d_gene: -
j_gene: TRBJ2-2

CDR3aa: CASSPPWGAGGSYGYTF
CDR3nt: TGTGCCAGCAGCCCACCCTGGGGGGCAGGGGGAAGCTATGGCTACACCTTC
abundance: -
v_gene: TRBV7-9
d_gene: TRBD1
j_gene: TRBJ1-2

CDR3aa: CASSDGGGRAREKLFF
CDR3nt: TGTGCCAGCAGTGATGGGGGGGGCAGGGCGCGTGAAAAACTGTTTTTT
abundance: -
v_gene: TRBV2
d_gene: -
j_gene: TRBJ1-4

CDR3aa: CASSLDLLTGIREQYF
CDR3nt: TGTGCCAGCAGCTTAGACCTTTTGACAGGGATTCGCGAGCAGTACTTC
abundance: -
v_gene: TRBV11-2
d_gene: TRBD1
j_gene: TRBJ2-7

CDR3aa: CASSRGGASYEQYF
CDR3nt: TGTGCCAGCAGTAGGGGGGGGGCCTCCTACGAGCAGTACTTC
abundance: -
v_gene: TRBV2
d_gene: -
j_gene: TRBJ2-7

CDR3aa: CASSNPTGGTTGELFF
CDR3nt: TGTGCCAGTAGTAACCCGACAGGGGGCACCACCGGGGAGCTGTTTTTT
abundance: -
v_gene: TRBV19
d_gene: TRBD1
j_gene: TRBJ2-2

CDR3aa: CSAADRGVGAFF
CDR3nt: TGCAGCGCCGCGGACAGGGGGGTTGGAGCTTTCTTT
abundance: -
v_gene: TRBV29-1
d_gene: TRBD1
j_gene: TRBJ1-1

CDR3aa: CASSQRGVHNEQFF
CDR3nt: TGTGCCAGCAGCCAGCGGGGGGTCCACAATGAGCAGTTCTTC
abundance: -
v_gene: TRBV14
d_gene: TRBD2
j_gene: TRBJ2-1

CDR3aa: CASSGQSSYNEQFF
CDR3nt: TGTGCCAGCTCAGGACAGAGCTCCTACAATGAGCAGTTCTTC
abundance: -
v_gene: TRBV18
d_gene: -
j_gene: TRBJ2-1

CDR3aa: CASTIDTDSNTEAFF
CDR3nt: TGTGCCAGCACTATAGACACGGACAGCAACACTGAAGCTTTCTTT
abundance: -
v_gene: TRBV6-5
d_gene: -
j_gene: TRBJ1-1

CDR3aa: CASLDRVGNSPLHF
CDR3nt: TGTGCCAGTTTGGACAGGGTAGGGAATTCACCCCTCCACTTT
abundance: -
v_gene: TRBV19
d_gene: TRBD1
j_gene: TRBJ1-6

CDR3aa: CASSVDLDSNSPLHF
CDR3nt: TGTGCCAGCAGCGTAGATCTGGACAGCAATTCACCCCTCCACTTT
abundance: -
v_gene: TRBV9
d_gene: -
j_gene: TRBJ1-6

CDR3aa: CASRLDSARLNTGELFF
CDR3nt: TGTGCCAGCAGGCTTGACAGCGCTCGCTTGAACACCGGGGAGCTGTTTTTT
abundance: -
v_gene: TRBV27
d_gene: -
j_gene: TRBJ2-2

CDR3aa: CASSVTVTQETQYF
CDR3nt: TGCGCCAGCAGCGTGACAGTGACCCAAGAGACCCAGTACTTC
abundance: -
v_gene: TRBV5-1
d_gene: -
j_gene: TRBJ2-5

CDR3aa: CSASYSLYEQYF
CDR3nt: TGCAGTGCTAGTTACAGTCTCTACGAGCAGTACTTC
abundance: -
v_gene: TRBV20-1
d_gene: -
j_gene: TRBJ2-7

CDR3aa: CASSLGPLSYEQYF
CDR3nt: TGCGCCAGCAGCTTGGGTCCTCTCTCCTACGAGCAGTACTTC
abundance: -
v_gene: TRBV5-1
d_gene: -
j_gene: TRBJ2-7

CDR3aa: CASRRQGDEQFF
CDR3nt: TGTGCCAGCCGTCGGCAAGGGGATGAGCAGTTCTTC
abundance: -
v_gene: TRBV2
d_gene: -
j_gene: TRBJ2-1

CDR3aa: CASSAGQGNTEAFF
CDR3nt: TGTGCCAGTAGTGCCGGACAGGGGAACACTGAAGCTTTCTTT
abundance: -
v_gene: TRBV19
d_gene: TRBD1
j_gene: TRBJ1-1

CDR3aa: CASSYLGQLNTEAFF
CDR3nt: TGTGCCAGCAGTTACTTGGGGCAGTTGAACACTGAAGCTTTCTTT
abundance: -
v_gene: TRBV6-6
d_gene: -
j_gene: TRBJ1-1

CDR3aa: CASSLSLSSPLHF
CDR3nt: TGTGCCAGCAGTTTATCCTTATCCTCACCCCTCCACTTT
abundance: -
v_gene: TRBV28
d_gene: -
j_gene: TRBJ1-6

CDR3aa: CASSDRNTEAFF
CDR3nt: TGTGCCAGTAGTGACAGGAACACTGAAGCTTTCTTT
abundance: -
v_gene: TRBV19
d_gene: -
j_gene: TRBJ1-1